This passage covers 30 T cell receptor beta chains from one sample sequenced in a study of T-cell memory formation after mild COVID-19. TCRdb recomputed calls from the 5' RACE reads with MiXCR, one row per CDR3 protein. The top ten clones hold around 13% of a sample with 350,000 to 500,000 distinct CDR3 sequences, more than 20% of them seen once. The sample comprised PBMCs or a T cell subset sorted from them (not recorded which). These TCRs come from an adult woman who had mild COVID-19 (a few samples of this study predate the infection). Cell type and time point are not known.

The chain links TRBV12-3 or TRBV12-4 to TRBJ1-3; no definite D call. The V and J ends lost 1 base and 14 bases respectively, with 18 bases between them. This CDR3 is 14 amino acids long. The CDR3 DNA reads as TGTGCCAGCAGTTTAGACCTACTCCAGAAAGCCCTATATTTT. Its protein is CASSLDLLQKALYF.

This sequence joins TRBV10-3 and TRBJ2-5; no firm D call. Per germline, CDR1 ENHRY and CDR2 SYGVKD. This CDR3 contains 14 residues. The V gene lost 5 bases and the J gene lost 5 bases, with 15 bases spanning the gap. CDR3 sequence reads: CAISRTLGPETQYF. The CDR3, as DNA: TGTGCCATCAGTCGAACACTCGGGCCGGAGACCCAGTACTTC.

This clonotype showed up just a few times. One end of the junction does not line up with germline, which may come from a read error. This chain uses TRBV7-3 with TRBJ2-2, with D tentatively TRBD1 (6 bases). Per the germline V gene, CDR1 is SGHTA and CDR2 is FQGTGA. The CDR3 has 18 amino acids. CDR3 sequence: CASSLRPPGHQNAGELFF. The CDR3 DNA reads as TGTGCCAGCAGCTTACGACCGCCGGGACACCAGAACGCCGGGGAGCTGTTTTTT.

This clonotype was detected only once. The chain uses TRBV5-1 and TRBJ1-3; D remains ambiguous. Trimming took 4 bases from V and 0 from J, leaving 14 bases between them. This CDR3 is 16 amino acids long. Germline V gene data show CDR1 as SGHRS and CDR2 as YFSETQ. The CDR3 region is CASSPRGLSSGNTIYF. The DNA of the CDR3 is TGCGCCAGCAGCCCCCGGGGATTAAGCTCTGGAAACACCATATATTTT.

This sequence joins TRBV20-1 and TRBJ2-7; TRBD2 matches 9 bases. The germline V gene has CDR1 DFQATT and CDR2 SNEGSKA (reference sequence). This CDR3 region has 15 residues. V lost 1 base to trimming and J lost 2 bases; unmatched junction nucleotides: 6. CDR3 protein: CSARGSSGTPYEQYF. In DNA, the CDR3 is TGCAGTGCTAGAGGCTCTAGCGGGACACCCTACGAGCAGTACTTC.

The CDR3 spells CSANLDRVVGQFF. In DNA, the CDR3 is TGCAGTGCAAACCTAGACAGGGTCGTTGGGCAGTTCTTC. V usage is TRBV20-1 and J usage is TRBJ2-1; 7 positions match TRBD1. Germline assignment: CDR1 DFQATT and CDR2 SNEGSKA (reference sequence). The CDR3 runs 13 residues. The junction had 14 bases not matched to a gene; V was cut back by 6 bases and J by 12 bases.

This clonotype was seen only a few times. This rearrangement joins TRBV5-1 to TRBJ2-7, with D perhaps matching TRBD1 (6 bases). Germline assignment: CDR1 SGHRS and CDR2 YFSETQ. The CDR3 extends over 14 amino acids. Trimming stripped 4 bases from V and 2 bases from J, with 13 bases between. The DNA of the CDR3 is TGCGCCAGCAGCCCGGGACAAACTACCTACGAGCAGTACTTC. Its protein product is CASSPGQTTYEQYF.

This rearrangement joins TRBV10-3 to TRBJ2-3; 12 positions agree with TRBD1. Germline values: CDR1 ENHRY, CDR2 SYGVKD. The CDR3 consists of 16 residues. The ends lost 5 bases at V and 3 bases at J; junction bases unmatched: 6. DNA for the CDR3: TGTGCCATCAGTTCACCGGGACAGGGGGCAACAGATACGCAGTATTTT. Its translation is CAISSPGQGATDTQYF.

The chain employs TRBV9 and TRBJ2-1; 8 bases fit TRBD2. Germline CDR1 SGDLS, CDR2 YYNGEE. Trimming at V came to 4 bases and at J to 1 base, leaving 7 bases not matched to a gene. The CDR3 covers 16 residues. Written as DNA, the CDR3 is TGTGCCAGCAGCCTGACTAGCGCGCCGTCCTACAATGAGCAGTTCTTC. Protein product: CASSLTSAPSYNEQFF.

This chain uses TRBV4-2 with TRBJ2-7; D gene ambiguous. The V gene's germline CDR1 is LGHNA and CDR2 YNFKEQ. CDR3 length equals 17 residues. V shed 4 bases and J shed 0 bases, with 19 bases lying between them. CDR3 loop: CASSRPMGTNRSYEQYF. CDR3 DNA: TGTGCCAGCAGCCGCCCGATGGGCACCAACCGCTCCTACGAGCAGTACTTC.

The V gene is TRBV18, the J gene TRBJ1-5; D remains unclear. Between the trimmed V and J ends, which lost 2 bases and 0 bases, there was a span of 5 bases. This CDR3 contains 14 residues. Germline CDR1 KGHSH, CDR2 LQKENI. Here the CDR3 DNA reads TGTGCCAGCTCACCAGTGGATAGCAATCAGCCCCAGCATTTT. Its translation is CASSPVDSNQPQHF.

V usage is TRBV6-2 or TRBV6-3 and J usage is TRBJ2-7; the match to TRBD2 covers 7 bases. Per germline, CDR1 MNHEY and CDR2 SVGEGT. J lost 4 bases, V lost 6 bases, and 9 bases had no gene match. This CDR3 is built from 14 residues. CDR3 residues: CASSQGLVMYEQYF. In DNA, the CDR3 is TGTGCCAGCAGCCAAGGACTAGTTATGTACGAGCAGTACTTC.

The table lists this clonotype with a few counts. The rearrangement uses TRBV12-3 or TRBV12-4 and TRBJ2-7, with a weak D call TRBD2 (6 bases). This CDR3 is built from 14 residues. Trimming stripped 2 bases from V and 3 bases from J, with 11 bases between. The CDR3 region has the DNA TGTGCCAGCAGTTTATCGGGGGTTATCTACGAGCAGTACTTC. This sequence encodes CASSLSGVIYEQYF.

This rearrangement joins TRBV10-2 to TRBJ2-5; 7 nucleotides agree with TRBD2. Germline V gene lookup returns CDR1 WSHSY and CDR2 SAAADI. The CDR3 sequence is 14 residues long. The V gene end was trimmed by 3 bases and the J gene end by 1 base; junction bases not matched to a gene: 2. CDR3 nucleotides: TGCGCCAGCAGTGAAGGGAGGGCCCAAGAGACCCAGTACTTC. Translation: CASSEGRAQETQYF.

This clonotype came up a few times. The chain is built from TRBV19 and TRBJ2-5; D might be TRBD1 (6 bases). Germline-derived CDR1 and CDR2 are LNHDA and SQIVND (reference sequence). This CDR3 has 15 amino acids. The V gene lost 5 bases and the J gene lost 5 bases, with 18 bases spanning the gap. The CDR3 DNA follows: TGTGCCAGTAGTCCCACGCGAGGGACAATGGAGACCCAGTACTTC. Protein: CASSPTRGTMETQYF.

The chain uses TRBV5-1 and TRBJ1-2; D unresolved. There are 15 residues in the CDR3. Trimming shortened V by 0 bases and J by 4 bases, and 13 bases separated the two germline ends. Germline lookup yields CDR1 SGHRS and CDR2 YFSETQ. Here the CDR3 reads CASSLEKPPVYGYTF. The CDR3 DNA sequence: TGCGCCAGCAGCTTGGAGAAGCCACCAGTCTATGGCTACACCTTC.

In its sample, this clonotype was seen a few times. V usage is TRBV12-3 or TRBV12-4 and J usage is TRBJ1-6; TRBD1 might be the D (5 bases). Trimming stripped 6 bases from V and 7 bases from J, with 13 bases between. CDR3 size: 14 residues. The CDR3 loop reads CASRGDGGNSPLHF. In nucleotides, the CDR3 is TGTGCCAGCAGAGGGGACGGCGGCAATTCACCCCTCCACTTT.

This clonotype showed up just a few times. The chain recombines TRBV10-3 with TRBJ2-1, with 10 bases aligning to TRBD2. Germline CDR1 and CDR2: ENHRY and SYGVKD. Unmatched junction bases numbered 12, after V lost 3 bases and J lost 10 bases. The CDR3 extends over 16 amino acids. CDR3 region: CAISDIAGGGVEEQFF. As DNA, the CDR3 is TGTGCCATCAGTGATATAGCGGGAGGAGGTGTTGAGGAGCAGTTCTTC.

The chain recombines TRBV7-6 with TRBJ2-1, with D tentatively TRBD1 (6 bases). CDR1 is SGHVS and CDR2 is FNYEAQ in the germline V gene. Trimming took 5 bases from V and 4 from J, leaving 15 bases between them. The CDR3 is 15 amino acids. For the CDR3, the DNA is TGTGCCAGCAGCGCCCCAGGGGCGGGTTACAATGAGCAGTTCTTC. This codes for CASSAPGAGYNEQFF.

The sample holds a few counts of this clonotype. The chain uses TRBV24-1 and TRBJ2-1, with TRBD2 matching over 15 bases. V lost 4 bases and J lost 4; bases outside the gene matches: 10. The CDR3 runs to 19 residues. Germline CDR1 is KGHDR and CDR2 is SFDVKD. The CDR3 loop is CATSDRTGTSGRPYNEQFF. The CDR3 DNA reads as TGTGCCACCAGTGACCGGACCGGGACTAGCGGGAGGCCTTACAATGAGCAGTTCTTC.

This clonotype appeared a few times. V and J are TRBV5-4 and TRBJ2-5; TRBD1 is a possible D gene (6 bases). The germline CDR1 and CDR2 sequences are SGHNT and YYREEE (reference sequence). The CDR3 covers 15 residues. The V end lost 8 bases, the J end lost 1 base, and 18 bases lay between the germline ends. CDR3: CASRRSGTTQETQYF. The CDR3 DNA reads TGTGCCAGTAGAAGATCCGGGACAACCCAAGAGACCCAGTACTTC.

This clonotype was counted only a few times. This chain joins TRBV7-8 and TRBJ2-5; 9 bases match TRBD1. CDR1 and CDR2 from the germline V gene are SGHVS and FQNEAQ. The V gene end was trimmed by 2 bases and the J gene end by 9 bases; junction bases not matched to a gene: 13. This CDR3 comprises 16 residues. The CDR3 DNA is TGTGCCAGCAGCTTAAGGGGGGACAGGGTCAGTGGGCCCCAGTACTTC. Translating gives CASSLRGDRVSGPQYF.

This clonotype has more than one count but fewer than ten. This rearrangement joins TRBV10-3 to TRBJ1-1; TRBD1 is a possible D gene (5 bases). The CDR3 is 13 residues long. Germline V gene sequence: CDR1 ENHRY, CDR2 SYGVKD. In nucleotides, the CDR3 is TGTGCAGTCGGGGCGGGCACCTCCACTGAAGCTTTCTTT. Amino acids: CAVGAGTSTEAFF.

In this sample, this clonotype turned up a few times. The chain employs TRBV9 and TRBJ1-1; possible D gene TRBD1, 6 bases. The ends were cut back, 4 bases at V and 5 bases at J, with 21 bases in the middle. Germline V gene lookup returns CDR1 SGDLS and CDR2 YYNGEE. The CDR3 runs 16 residues. The CDR3 spells CASSPYHGTLGTEAFF. CDR3 in DNA: TGTGCCAGCAGCCCATATCACGGGACACTGGGGACTGAAGCTTTCTTT.

Turning to this clonotype: This may come from a read error, since a much larger clone is one base off. The chain joins TRBV6-5 to TRBJ1-4, with 7 bases fitting TRBD1. The V gene's germline CDR1 is MNHEY and CDR2 SVGAGI. The CDR3 spans 13 residues. The CDR3 region has the DNA TGTGCCCAGCCGGGACAGCCTAATGAAAAACTGTATTTT. It yields the protein CAQPGQPNEKLYF.

The chain carries TRBV7-2 and TRBJ1-6, with TRBD1 matching over 7 bases. The CDR3 sequence is 15 residues long. Trimming cost V 1 base and J 11 bases; bases outside gene matches: 8. Germline loops: CDR1 SGHTA, CDR2 FQGNSA. The CDR3 nucleotides read TGTGCCAGCAGCTTAGGACACAGGGGAAGTCCACCCCTCCACTTT. It translates to CASSLGHRGSPPLHF.

The chain is built from TRBV5-6 and TRBJ2-2; 9 bases match TRBD1. Germline assignment: CDR1 SGHDT and CDR2 YYEEEE. This CDR3 spans 16 amino acids. V gave up 7 bases and J gave up 3 bases; unmatched junction bases: 10. CDR3 nucleotide sequence: TGTGCCAGCCAAACGCTCCGACAGGGGGACACCGGGGAGCTGTTTTTT. It translates to CASQTLRQGDTGELFF.

This clonotype was seen a handful of times. The V call is TRBV7-8, the J call TRBJ2-7; a possible D gene is TRBD2 (5 bases). This CDR3 spans 14 amino acids. V was trimmed by 4 bases and J by 7 bases, leaving 17 bases between them. Germline V gene data show CDR1 as SGHVS and CDR2 as FQNEAQ. The CDR3 DNA sequence: TGTGCCAGCAGCTCCCGAGGCTCGCCGGGGGAGCAGTACTTC. This translates into CASSSRGSPGEQYF.

This chain joins TRBV24-1 and TRBJ2-1; the D is unclear. The ends were cut back, 4 bases at V and 7 bases at J, with 13 bases in the middle. Germline loops: CDR1 KGHDR, CDR2 SFDVKD. The CDR3 has 14 amino acids. CDR3 loop: CATSDSDLANEQFF. The CDR3 DNA is TGTGCCACCAGTGACAGCGACCTTGCGAATGAGCAGTTCTTC.

This clonotype was recorded a few times. The chain carries TRBV10-3 and TRBJ2-4, with a possible D match to TRBD2 (6 bases). This CDR3 comprises 12 residues. CDR1 and CDR2 from the germline V gene are ENHRY and SYGVKD. Trimming took off 8 bases at V and 10 bases at J, with 15 bases between the two ends. CDR3 amino acids: CAIQGGDRIQYF. Written as DNA, the CDR3 is TGTGCCATCCAAGGCGGGGATCGTATTCAGTACTTC.